The present T cell receptor beta chain was sequenced within a study of blood T cell repertoires in COVID-19. Study details: There were acute and convalescent COVID-19 samples, and they came from the United States, Italy and Spain. T cells, B-cell-depleted T cells, or PBMCs supplied cDNA or gDNA.

The authors' processing: Reference gene primer amplification gave estimated nucleated cell counts. Assay: immunoSEQ multiplex PCR; the TCRdb copy retains only in-frame clones and omits some. The V and J calls and clone size come from that table; D and trimming were worked out from the DNA. The data hold roughly 100,000 clones, with around 84% observed a single time. In this sample, this clone turned up once. J lost 2 bases, V lost 2 bases, and 5 bases had no gene match. Germline assignment: CDR1 MDHEN and CDR2 SYDVKM. The CDR3 runs to 15 residues. The receptor was derived from a human donor in a cohort sampled during active COVID-19. Sample: peripheral blood. V usage is TRBV28 and J usage is TRBJ2-7, with 8 bases identical to TRBD2. The CDR3 protein is CASSLRGGRTYEQYF. The CDR3 DNA reads as TGTGCCAGCAGTTTACGGGGGGGACGAACCTACGAGCAGTACTTC.